This passage covers 14 T cell receptor beta chains from one sample sequenced in a study of T cells in localized non-small cell lung cancer. The table came from immunoSEQ multiplex PCR; TCRdb's copy has only in-frame clones and leaves some out. Among fewer than 6,500 clones listed, 35% to 55% were seen once. Sequences were derived from lung tumor tissue, sampled before any cancer treatment. The source is a man between 35 and 75 years old with stage I lung adenocarcinoma.

The V call is TRBV18, the J call TRBJ1-1, with D possibly being TRBD1 (5 bases). From germline, CDR1 is KGHSH and CDR2 LQKENI. V lost 3 bases and J lost 6, with 8 bases in between. There are 12 residues in the CDR3. CDR3 amino acids: CASSPGVSEAFF. CDR3 nucleotide sequence: TGTGCCAGCTCACCGGGGGTGTCTGAAGCTTTCTTT.

By share, this clone counts as medium-sized. V and J are TRBV11-3 and TRBJ1-1; D is perhaps TRBD1 (5 bases). Germline V CDR1 and CDR2: SGHNT, YENEEA. Trimming took 0 bases from V and 2 from J, leaving 10 bases between them. The CDR3 runs to 15 residues. CDR3 sequence (DNA): TGTGCCAGCAGCTTAGAAAGGGGACTTAACACTGAAGCTTTCTTT. This gives the protein CASSLERGLNTEAFF. The entire variable domain, with the rest obtained from reference TRBV11-3 and TRBJ1-1, is as follows: EAGVVQSPRYKIIEKKQPVAFWCNPISGHNTLYWYLQNLGQGPELLIRYENEEAVDDSQLPKDRFSAERLKGVDSTLKIQPAELGDSAVYLCASSLERGLNTEAFFGQGTRLTVV.

This chain joins TRBV30 and TRBJ1-4; perhaps TRBD1 as D (6 bases). The CDR3 has 14 residues. Trimming removed 3 bases at V and 6 bases at J, with 14 bases between. Germline V gives CDR1 GTSNPN, CDR2 SVGIG (reference sequence). CDR3 bases: TGTGCCTGGAGCGAAACAGGGTCCGATGAAAAACTGTTTTTT. This gives the protein CAWSETGSDEKLFF.

This clone is termed medium-sized. The sample contains more than one DNA sequence encoding this CDR3. The chain has TRBV11-3 and TRBJ2-7; TRBD2 aligns across 13 bases. With V trimmed by 4 bases and J by 4 bases, 4 bases remained unmatched. The CDR3 is 15 amino acids. Germline V CDR1 and CDR2: SGHNT, YENEEA. In DNA form, the CDR3 reads TGTGCCAGCAGCTACGGACTAGCGGGGGAATACGAGCAGTACTTC. Protein product: CASSYGLAGEYEQYF. Full variable domain (remainder filled in from reference TRBV11-3 and TRBJ2-7): EAGVVQSPRYKIIEKKQPVAFWCNPISGHNTLYWYLQNLGQGPELLIRYENEEAVDDSQLPKDRFSAERLKGVDSTLKIQPAELGDSAVYLCASSYGLAGEYEQYFGPGTRLTVT.

The J gene is TRBJ2-4, the V gene TRBV14; 7 nucleotides align to TRBD1. V lost 5 bases to trimming and J lost 12 bases; unmatched junction nucleotides: 7. CDR3 size: 12 residues. CDR1 SGHDN and CDR2 FVKESK come from the germline V gene. The CDR3, as DNA: TGTGCCAGCAGCACCACAGGGGTCACTCAGTACTTC. As protein: CASSTTGVTQYF. The complete variable domain, with remaining parts taken from reference TRBV14 and TRBJ2-4, reads EAGVTQFPSHSVIEKGQTVTLRCDPISGHDNLYWYRRVMGKEIKFLLHFVKESKQDESGMPNNRFLAERTGGTYSTLKVQPAELEDSGVYFCASSTTGVTQYFGAGTRLSVL.

The V gene is TRBV29-1, the J gene TRBJ2-2; D uncertain. Germline loops: CDR1 SQVTM, CDR2 ANQGSEA. The CDR3 contains 14 residues. V gave up 3 bases and J gave up 0 bases, with 8 bases separating them. The CDR3 region is CSVEKDTNTGELFF. The CDR3 DNA reads TGCAGCGTTGAGAAGGATACGAACACCGGGGAGCTGTTTTTT.

The chain joins TRBV19 to TRBJ2-3; D is undetermined. This CDR3 region has 12 residues. The V end lost 4 bases, the J end lost 4 bases, and 6 bases lay between the germline ends. Germline lookup yields CDR1 LNHDA and CDR2 SQIVND (reference sequence). The DNA of the CDR3 is TGTGCCAGTAGTAACCGGGCAGATACGCAGTATTTT. This sequence encodes CASSNRADTQYF.

J is TRBJ1-1 and V is TRBV29-1; D gene ambiguous. The germline V and J ends were trimmed by 3 bases and 0 bases, with 11 bases remaining between them. The germline gives CDR1 SQVTM, CDR2 ANQGSEA. The length of the CDR3 is 14 residues. The CDR3 sequence is CSVDERNLNTEAFF. CDR3 in DNA: TGCAGCGTTGATGAGAGGAACTTGAACACTGAAGCTTTCTTT.

The V call is TRBV5-1, the J call TRBJ1-1, with D hard to call. The ends were cut back, 0 bases at V and 4 bases at J, with 10 bases in the middle. This CDR3 has 14 residues. Per the germline V gene, CDR1 is SGHRS and CDR2 is YFSETQ. The CDR3 spells CASSLVEAGTEAFF. The CDR3 DNA reads TGCGCCAGCAGCTTGGTAGAGGCGGGCACTGAAGCTTTCTTT.

The chain joins TRBV19 to TRBJ2-5, with D perhaps matching TRBD2 (7 bases). The CDR3 sequence is 14 residues long. Germline V gene lookup returns CDR1 LNHDA and CDR2 SQIVND (reference sequence). Trimming cost V 3 bases and J 5 bases, with 13 bases left between them. The DNA of the CDR3 is TGTGCCAGTAGTATTACGGGGGGCAGTGAGACCCAGTACTTC. Encoded protein: CASSITGGSETQYF.

The V gene is TRBV28, the J gene TRBJ1-4, with D maybe TRBD1 (6 bases). Per germline, CDR1 MDHEN and CDR2 SYDVKM. Between the trimmed V and J ends, which lost 7 bases and 8 bases, there was a span of 17 bases. The CDR3 consists of 14 residues. DNA for the CDR3: TGTGCCAGCACAAAAAGGGGGAAAAAGGAAAAACTGTTTTTT. This gives the protein CASTKRGKKEKLFF.

This clone showed up just once. This chain connects TRBV9 to TRBJ1-4; a weak D match, TRBD1 (5 bases). V was trimmed by 4 bases and J by 5 bases, leaving 12 bases between them. The CDR3 has 14 amino acids. Germline V gene lookup returns CDR1 SGDLS and CDR2 YYNGEE. In DNA form, the CDR3 reads TGTGCCAGCAGCCCCGACAGTAACAATGAAAAACTGTTTTTT. This gives the protein CASSPDSNNEKLFF.

This clone was detected once. The chain carries TRBV30 and TRBJ1-1, with TRBD1 matching 8 bases. Unmatched junction bases numbered 3, after V lost 3 bases and J lost 3 bases. Per germline, CDR1 GTSNPN and CDR2 SVGIG (reference sequence). The CDR3 has 13 residues. The CDR3 spells CAWSEDRDTEAFF. In DNA, the CDR3 is TGTGCCTGGAGCGAGGACAGGGACACTGAAGCTTTCTTT.

The table lists this clone with a few counts. V gene TRBV6-8 combines with J gene TRBJ1-2, with 7 bases identical to TRBD1. The CDR3 is 17 amino acids. The germline V gene encodes CDR1 MNHGY and CDR2 SAAAGT. J gave up 7 bases and V 7 bases, and 21 bases lay outside the gene matches. This chain's CDR3 is CASNGLRTGPLQRGYTF. DNA of the CDR3: TGTGCCAGCAACGGCTTGAGGACAGGTCCTCTTCAGCGTGGCTACACCTTC.